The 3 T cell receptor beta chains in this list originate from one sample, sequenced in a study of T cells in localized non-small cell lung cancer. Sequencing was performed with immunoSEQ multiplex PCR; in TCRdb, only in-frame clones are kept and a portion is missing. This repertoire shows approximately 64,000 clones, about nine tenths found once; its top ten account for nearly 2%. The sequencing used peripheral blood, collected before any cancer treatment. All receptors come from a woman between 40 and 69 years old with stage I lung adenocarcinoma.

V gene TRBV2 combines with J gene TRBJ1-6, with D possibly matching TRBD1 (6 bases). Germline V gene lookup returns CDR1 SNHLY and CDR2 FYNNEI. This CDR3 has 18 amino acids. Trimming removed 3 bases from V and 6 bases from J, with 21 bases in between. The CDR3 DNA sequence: TGTGCCAGCAGTGAGGCCGGTATTTCTTGGGGGGCTAATTCACCCCTCCACTTT. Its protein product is CASSEAGISWGANSPLHF.

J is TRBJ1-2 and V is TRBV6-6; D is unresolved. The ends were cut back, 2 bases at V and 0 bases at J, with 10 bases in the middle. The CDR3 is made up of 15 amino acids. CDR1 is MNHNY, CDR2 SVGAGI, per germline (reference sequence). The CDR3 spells CASSYAAGSNYGYTF. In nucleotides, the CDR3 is TGTGCCAGCAGTTACGCGGCAGGATCTAACTATGGCTACACCTTC.

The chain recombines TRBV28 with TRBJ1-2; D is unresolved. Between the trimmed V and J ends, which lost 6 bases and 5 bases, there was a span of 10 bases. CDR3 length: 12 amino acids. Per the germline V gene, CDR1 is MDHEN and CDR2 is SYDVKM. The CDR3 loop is CASRVRDYGYTF. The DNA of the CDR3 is TGTGCCAGCAGAGTAAGGGATTATGGCTACACCTTC.